This TCR beta chain came from a study of PD-1 blockade in classical Hodgkin lymphoma. Overall study results and limits: What drove the repertoire differences, possibly disease activity or prior therapy, has not been defined.

Trimming cost V 5 bases and J 8 bases, with 15 bases left between them. The CDR3 length is 13 residues. CDR1 and CDR2 (germline): MDHEN, SYDVKM. Remarks on this clone: The target antigen is unknown.

Profiled with immunoSEQ multiplex PCR; TCRdb holds only in-frame clones, not every one. Of about 8,500 clones in the sample, 84% were seen once. All trial patients relapsed after autologous stem cell transplantation. Negative selection with magnetic separation was used to purify CD4+ T cells from thawed PBMCs. The starting material was CD4+ T cells from blood, obtained at baseline. The TCR sequence derives from a human donor with classical Hodgkin lymphoma. The V call is TRBV28, the J call TRBJ1-2; possibly TRBD1 for D (6 bases). CDR3 loop: CASSLDRSPGYTF. Written as DNA, the CDR3 is TGTGCCAGCAGTCTGGACAGATCCCCCGGCTACACCTTC.